One sample yielded the 31 T cell receptor beta chains listed below, sequenced in a study of T cell responses to AZD1222 COVID-19 vaccine. Only in-frame clones appear in the TCRdb table, and some are missing; sequencing was by immunoSEQ multiplex PCR. The sample holds roughly 120,000 clones, roughly four fifths seen once. The sample consisted of peripheral blood, taken on day 0 of AZD1222 vaccination. The receptor set was obtained from an adult in good health.

The J gene is TRBJ1-2, the V gene TRBV6-1, with a weak D call TRBD1 (6 bases). V was cut by 1 base and J by 5 bases, with 14 bases left in between. The CDR3 totals 15 residues. The germline V gene has CDR1 MNHNS and CDR2 SASEGT. CDR3 residues: CASSEGAGVQYGYTF. The CDR3 DNA reads TGTGCCAGCAGTGAAGGGGCAGGGGTCCAATATGGCTACACCTTC.

This clone was found a few times. The chain combines TRBV5-4 with TRBJ2-1; 12 bases match TRBD1. CDR3 length equals 15 residues. V gave up 9 bases and J gave up 8 bases; unmatched junction bases: 12. CDR1 and CDR2 (germline): SGHNT, YYREEE (reference sequence). CDR3 sequence reads: CATALGTGGFYEQFF. The CDR3 DNA follows: TGTGCCACCGCTTTAGGGACAGGGGGCTTCTATGAGCAGTTCTTC. Full variable domain (missing parts from reference TRBV5-4 and TRBJ2-1): ETGVTQSPTHLIKTRGQQVTLRCSSQSGHNTVSWYQQALGQGPQFIFQYYREEENGRGNFPPRFSGLQFPNYSSELNVNALELDDSALYLCATALGTGGFYEQFFGPGTRLTVL.

The rearrangement links TRBV6-5 to TRBJ1-5, with D tentatively TRBD1 (6 bases). The CDR3 loop spans 14 amino acids. The V end was cut by 7 bases, the J end by 1 base, with 11 bases between. CDR1 and CDR2 (germline): MNHEY, SVGAGI. The CDR3 loop reads CASIRGGSNQPQHF. The CDR3 region has the DNA TGTGCCAGCATTCGAGGGGGGAGCAATCAGCCCCAGCATTTT.

The V gene is TRBV5-4, the J gene TRBJ2-1; D gene unclear. CDR1 is SGHNT and CDR2 is YYREEE in the germline V gene (reference sequence). The ends were cut back, 0 bases at V and 8 bases at J, with 9 bases in the middle. CDR3 length: 13 amino acids. The CDR3 spells CASSLDRSDEQFF. The DNA for the CDR3 is TGTGCCAGCAGCTTGGATCGCTCGGATGAGCAGTTCTTC.

The chain uses TRBV30 and TRBJ2-3; TRBD1 is a possible D gene (6 bases). Germline values: CDR1 GTSNPN, CDR2 SVGIG (reference sequence). This CDR3 is 15 amino acids long. The V and J ends lost 4 bases and 3 bases respectively, with 17 bases between them. The CDR3: CAWTLVGASTDTQYF. CDR3 nucleotide sequence: TGTGCCTGGACGCTAGTGGGGGCAAGTACAGATACGCAGTATTTT.

The chain has TRBV18 and TRBJ1-2; a weak D match, TRBD1 (5 bases). CDR1 and CDR2 (germline): KGHSH, LQKENI. The CDR3 contains 15 residues. Trimming took 3 bases from V and 6 from J, leaving 17 bases between them. In nucleotides, the CDR3 is TGTGCCAGCTCACCTATAGAGGGGCGGTCTGATGGCTACACCTTC. This gives the protein CASSPIEGRSDGYTF.

The genes are TRBV6-5 and TRBJ2-7, with unresolved D. From germline, CDR1 is MNHEY and CDR2 SVGAGI. The CDR3 runs 16 residues. Trimming removed 0 bases at V and 4 bases at J, with 16 bases between. CDR3 loop: CASSYSRSGGVYEQYF. CDR3 DNA sequence: TGTGCCAGCAGTTACTCTAGGTCCGGTGGTGTGTACGAGCAGTACTTC.

The chain has TRBV5-1 and TRBJ2-3, with D uncertain. The germline gives CDR1 SGHRS, CDR2 YFSETQ. This CDR3 has 14 amino acids. Between the trimmed V and J ends, which lost 0 bases and 4 bases, there was a span of 9 bases. Written as DNA, the CDR3 is TGCGCCAGCAGCTTGGCTCTAGGATCAGATACGCAGTATTTT. Amino acid sequence: CASSLALGSDTQYF.

The chain is built from TRBV4-2 and TRBJ2-7; the match to TRBD2 covers 7 bases. V trimming: 2 bases; J trimming: 0 bases; junction bases outside the gene matches: 7. The germline gives CDR1 LGHNA, CDR2 YNFKEQ. The length of the CDR3 is 16 residues. DNA of the CDR3: TGTGCCAGCAGCCAAATACTAGCGAGGAGCTCCTACGAGCAGTACTTC. This sequence encodes CASSQILARSSYEQYF.

The genes are TRBV18 and TRBJ1-1; D ambiguous. In germline, CDR1 is KGHSH, CDR2 LQKENI. The CDR3 has 14 residues. V dropped 3 bases and J dropped 6 bases, with 14 bases sitting between them. The CDR3 nucleotides are TGTGCCAGCTCACCCCCGGGTCGTCCCGCTGAAGCTTTCTTT. Protein sequence: CASSPPGRPAEAFF. The variable domain in full, completed from reference TRBV18 and TRBJ1-1, reads NAGVMQNPRHLVRRRGQEARLRCSPMKGHSHVYWYRQLPEEGLKFMVYLQKENIIDESGMPKERFSAEFPKEGPSILRIQQVVRGDSAAYFCASSPPGRPAEAFFGQGTRLTVV.

V gene TRBV7-2 combines with J gene TRBJ1-2; 8 bases are shared with TRBD1. This CDR3 is built from 15 residues. Trimming cost V 2 bases and J 6 bases; bases outside gene matches: 8. CDR1 is SGHTA, CDR2 FQGNSA, per germline. CDR3 region: CASSLNGQGADGYTF. For the CDR3, the DNA is TGTGCCAGCAGCTTAAATGGGCAGGGGGCAGATGGCTACACCTTC. The full variable domain, in which reference TRBV7-2 and TRBJ1-2 provide the parts outside the CDR3, is GAGVSQSPSNKVTEKGKDVELRCDPISGHTALYWYRQSLGQGLEFLIYFQGNSAPDKSGLPSDRFSAERTGGSVSTLTIQRTQQEDSAVYLCASSLNGQGADGYTFGSGTRLTVV.

The rearrangement uses TRBV11-2 and TRBJ1-5; D remains ambiguous. The germline V and J ends were trimmed by 7 bases and 2 bases, with 9 bases remaining between them. The CDR3 sequence is 13 residues long. Germline CDR1 is SGHAT and CDR2 is FQNNGV. The CDR3 DNA reads TGTGCCAGCACCCTGGGAGGCAATCAGCCCCAGCATTTT. It specifies CASTLGGNQPQHF.

The chain employs TRBV29-1 and TRBJ2-5, with 9 positions matching TRBD2. Germline lookup yields CDR1 SQVTM and CDR2 ANQGSEA. The J segment lost 1 base and the V segment lost 6 bases, leaving 6 bases of the junction unmatched. The CDR3 is made up of 14 amino acids. As DNA, the CDR3 is TGCAGCGTGGCGGGACTAGCAAGCCAAGAGACCCAGTACTTC. This sequence encodes CSVAGLASQETQYF.

The J gene is TRBJ1-3, the V gene TRBV11-2; D is unresolved. V was cut by 5 bases and J by 2 bases, with 7 bases left in between. CDR1 is SGHAT, CDR2 FQNNGV, per germline. CDR3 length: 13 residues. The DNA of the CDR3 is TGTGCCAGCAGCCCCTTGCCTGGAAACACCATATATTTT. Amino acids: CASSPLPGNTIYF.

The gene calls are TRBV19 and TRBJ2-5; a possible D gene is TRBD2 (5 bases). The V gene lost 6 bases and the J gene lost 3 bases, with 11 bases spanning the gap. The CDR3 has 13 residues. Germline CDR1 and CDR2: LNHDA and SQIVND (reference sequence). The CDR3 loop reads CASSVLGKETQYF. The CDR3 DNA reads as TGTGCCAGTAGCGTACTAGGGAAAGAGACCCAGTACTTC. Filled out from reference TRBV19 and TRBJ2-5, the complete variable domain reads DGGITQSPKYLFRKEGQNVTLSCEQNLNHDAMYWYRQDPGQGLRLIYYSQIVNDFQKGDIAEGYSVSREKKESFPLTVTSAQKNPTAFYLCASSVLGKETQYFGPGTRLLVL.

As DNA, the CDR3 is TGTGCTAGCGCTTATTCGAACACCGGGGAGCTGTTTTTT. Encoded protein: CASAYSNTGELFF. The chain uses TRBV12-5 and TRBJ2-2; D gene ambiguous. CDR1 LGHNT and CDR2 FRNRAP come from the germline V gene. The V and J ends lost 9 bases and 0 bases respectively, with 8 bases between them. CDR3 length: 13 residues.

The chain has TRBV2 and TRBJ2-7, with D perhaps matching TRBD2 (6 bases). Germline assignment: CDR1 SNHLY and CDR2 FYNNEI. The CDR3 is 13 residues long. Trimming pared 5 bases from V and 7 bases from J, leaving 15 bases between. CDR3 in amino acids: CASSISGAGEQYF. The CDR3 nucleotides read TGTGCCAGCAGTATTTCTGGGGCGGGGGAGCAGTACTTC.

The chain has TRBV28 and TRBJ2-7; no clear D. This CDR3 has 13 residues. Between the trimmed V and J ends, which lost 7 bases and 2 bases, there was a span of 12 bases. Per germline, CDR1 MDHEN and CDR2 SYDVKM. The DNA for the CDR3 is TGTGCCAGCACTGACTGGCGGACCTACGAGCAGTACTTC. Its translation: CASTDWRTYEQYF.

The gene calls are TRBV11-2 and TRBJ1-1; D is undetermined. V lost 5 bases and J lost 7, with 14 bases in between. This CDR3 is built from 13 residues. CDR1 is SGHAT and CDR2 is FQNNGV in the germline V gene. CDR3 in amino acids: CASSPWWKGEAFF. CDR3 sequence (DNA): TGTGCCAGCAGCCCTTGGTGGAAAGGTGAAGCTTTCTTT.

The chain links TRBV7-9 to TRBJ2-1; D remains ambiguous. Per germline, CDR1 SEHNR and CDR2 FQNEAQ (reference sequence). The ends were cut back, 1 base at V and 8 bases at J, with 6 bases in the middle. The CDR3 has 12 amino acids. This chain's CDR3 is CASSLVGHEQFF. The CDR3 nucleotides read TGTGCCAGCAGCTTAGTGGGTCATGAGCAGTTCTTC.

The chain employs TRBV15 and TRBJ2-1, with TRBD2 matching over 7 bases. V dropped 5 bases and J dropped 6; count of bases not matched to a gene: 4. The CDR3 has 13 amino acids. Germline V gene data show CDR1 as LNHNV and CDR2 as YYDKDF (reference sequence). The CDR3 loop is CATSGGRSNEQFF. Here the CDR3 DNA reads TGTGCCACCAGCGGCGGGAGAAGCAATGAGCAGTTCTTC. Full variable domain (rest looked up from reference TRBV15 and TRBJ2-1): DAMVIQNPRYQVTQFGKPVTLSCSQTLNHNVMYWYQQKSSQAPKLLFHYYDKDFNNEADTPDNFQSRRPNTSFCFLDIRSPGLGDTAMYLCATSGGRSNEQFFGPGTRLTVL.

J is TRBJ1-3 and V is TRBV9, with D perhaps TRBD1 (5 bases). The CDR3 spans 13 residues. Germline loops: CDR1 SGDLS, CDR2 YYNGEE. V was pared by 2 bases and J by 4 bases, with 7 bases between. CDR3: CASSVGGGNTIYF. The CDR3 nucleotides read TGTGCCAGCAGCGTGGGGGGAGGAAACACCATATATTTT.

The J gene is TRBJ1-4, the V gene TRBV6-5, with 8 bases lining up with TRBD1. This CDR3 region has 14 residues. The germline CDR1 and CDR2 sequences are MNHEY and SVGAGI. Trimming removed 4 bases from V and 7 bases from J; junction bases left unmatched: 5. The CDR3 coding sequence is TGTGCCAGCAGTTCCAGGGGGCGGGGTGAAAAACTGTTTTTT. Protein product: CASSSRGRGEKLFF.

This chain uses TRBV18 with TRBJ1-5; D unresolved. Per the germline V gene, CDR1 is KGHSH and CDR2 is LQKENI. V shed 3 bases and J shed 0 bases, with 6 bases lying between them. This CDR3 region has 14 residues. The CDR3 region is CASSPLGSNQPQHF. In DNA form, the CDR3 reads TGTGCCAGCTCACCGTTGGGTAGCAATCAGCCCCAGCATTTT.

CDR3 in DNA: TGTGCCAGCAGCTTACTTCGTTCTGGCTACACCTTC. It encodes CASSLLRSGYTF. This chain uses TRBV7-9 with TRBJ1-2; D call uncertain. Trimming cost V 2 bases and J 7 bases, with 8 bases left between them. The CDR3 extends over 12 amino acids. The V gene's germline CDR1 is SEHNR and CDR2 FQNEAQ (reference sequence).

The rearrangement joins TRBV6-5 to TRBJ1-5, with 8 positions matching TRBD1. J gave up 2 bases and V 3 bases, and 6 bases lay outside the gene matches. Germline CDR1 is MNHEY and CDR2 is SVGAGI. The length of the CDR3 is 16 residues. The CDR3: CASSYDWTGRNQPQHF. In nucleotides, the CDR3 is TGTGCCAGCAGTTATGATTGGACAGGGCGCAATCAGCCCCAGCATTTT.

This chain connects TRBV7-2 to TRBJ1-5, with 7 nucleotides matching TRBD1. After removal of 3 bases from V and 0 bases from J, the junction contained 2 bases not matched to a gene. Per germline, CDR1 SGHTA and CDR2 FQGNSA. The CDR3 runs 15 residues. CDR3 in amino acids: CASSLRQGSNQPQHF. The CDR3 coding sequence is TGTGCCAGCAGCTTGAGACAGGGTAGCAATCAGCCCCAGCATTTT.

V is TRBV5-6 and J is TRBJ1-5; possible D gene TRBD1, 5 bases. Trimming removed 3 bases at V and 13 bases at J, with 17 bases between. This CDR3 has 13 residues. Germline V gives CDR1 SGHDT, CDR2 YYEEEE. In DNA, the CDR3 is TGTGCCAGCAGCTACGAAGCCCGGGGCCAACAGCATTTT. This codes for CASSYEARGQQHF.

This chain joins TRBV6-1 and TRBJ1-6; TRBD1 matches 9 bases. The CDR3 extends over 14 amino acids. The germline gives CDR1 MNHNS, CDR2 SASEGT. J was trimmed by 8 bases and V by 3 bases; bases with no gene match: 2. Here the CDR3 reads CASSETGGDSPLHF. As DNA, the CDR3 is TGTGCCAGCAGTGAGACAGGGGGGGATTCACCCCTCCACTTT.

The V gene is TRBV5-1, the J gene TRBJ2-2, with D possibly being TRBD1 (5 bases). The CDR3 loop spans 14 amino acids. V was shortened by 5 bases and J by 4 bases, with 12 bases between the two germline ends. Germline V lookup: CDR1 SGHRS, CDR2 YFSETQ. The CDR3 region has the DNA TGCGCCAGCAGGGGCGCAGGGTTCACCGGGGAGCTGTTTTTT. This sequence encodes CASRGAGFTGELFF. Full variable domain (outside the CDR3, taken from reference TRBV5-1 and TRBJ2-2): KAGVTQTPRYLIKTRGQQVTLSCSPISGHRSVSWYQQTPGQGLQFLFEYFSETQRNKGNFPGRFSGRQFSNSRSEMNVSTLELGDSALYLCASRGAGFTGELFFGEGSRLTVL.

The chain links TRBV5-1 to TRBJ1-6; D is undetermined. Per the germline V gene, CDR1 is SGHRS and CDR2 is YFSETQ. This CDR3 is 17 amino acids long. Trimming removed 4 bases from V and 0 bases from J, with 14 bases in between. The CDR3 reads CASSARGASSYNSPLHF. CDR3 nucleotide sequence: TGCGCCAGCAGCGCCAGAGGCGCCAGCTCCTATAATTCACCCCTCCACTTT.